What follows are 4 T cell receptor beta chains derived from one specimen sequenced in a study of T cells in Graves' hyperthyroidism and ophthalmopathy. RNA transcripts provided the source from which TCR beta CDR3 regions were amplified. The TCR CDR3 first-round RT-PCR relied on the HTBI primer set. TCRdb redid the calling of the multiplex PCR reads with MiXCR, one entry per CDR3 protein. The table lists roughly 170,000 distinct CDR3 sequences, approximately 9% of them singletons. Sequencing used blood. These receptors came from a woman between 18 and 29 years old with Graves' hyperthyroidism that later progressed to Graves' ophthalmopathy.

This clonotype was recorded many times. V usage is TRBV4-1 and J usage is TRBJ2-5; 8 nucleotides align to TRBD2. CDR1 and CDR2 (germline): MGHRA, YSYEKL. V was clipped by 3 bases and J by 5 bases; unmatched bases: 8. The CDR3 has 15 amino acids. CDR3 in amino acids: CASSHLASGWETQYF. CDR3 sequence (DNA): TGCGCCAGCAGCCACCTGGCTAGCGGGTGGGAGACCCAGTACTTC.

This clonotype showed up many times. The genes are TRBV13 and TRBJ2-1; TRBD2 is a possible D gene (5 bases). CDR3 length: 16 residues. CDR1 and CDR2 (germline): PRHDT, FYEKMQ (reference sequence). V was clipped by 0 bases and J by 0 bases, with 9 bases between them. In DNA, the CDR3 is TGTGCCAGCAGCTTAGGGAGCGGAAGCTCCTACAATGAGCAGTTCTTC. This codes for CASSLGSGSSYNEQFF.

A remark on this clonotype: Just one base apart from a much larger clone, this may be a read error. This sequence joins TRBV30 and TRBJ1-1; D not certain. The CDR3 length is 16 residues. V lost 0 bases and J 7 bases, leaving 21 bases between the germline ends. Germline V gene sequence: CDR1 GTSNPN, CDR2 SVGIG (reference sequence). The CDR3 DNA reads as TGTGCCTGGAGTGTTTGGGGTGGGGTAGAAAGCATTGAAGCTTTCTTT. Translated, it gives CAWSVWGGVESIEAFF.

About this clonotype itself: A single base separates this from a much larger clone, so it may be a read error. V is TRBV20-1 and J is TRBJ2-1; no clear D gene. Germline CDR1 and CDR2: DFQATT and SNEGSKA (reference sequence). Trimming cost V 6 bases and J 12 bases, with 18 bases left between them. The CDR3 consists of 12 residues. In DNA, the CDR3 is TGCAGTGCCACGACCAATAAACCCAGGCAGTTCTTC. Translating it yields CSATTNKPRQFF.